Following are 21 T cell receptor beta chains from one sample sequenced in a study of blood T cell repertoires in COVID-19. Assay used: immunoSEQ multiplex PCR; TCRdb lists only in-frame clones, some missing. The repertoire consists of about 190,000 clones, with approximately 91% occurring once and the leading ten covering around 1.1%. The sample taken for sequencing was peripheral blood. The receptors originated from a man aged 25-40 years with acute or convalescent COVID-19.

V gene TRBV2 combines with J gene TRBJ1-2, with D perhaps TRBD1 (5 bases). Germline assignment: CDR1 SNHLY and CDR2 FYNNEI. The CDR3 covers 14 residues. Trimming stripped 5 bases from V and 6 bases from J, with 16 bases between. The CDR3 protein is CASSPQGSGDGYTF. The CDR3 coding sequence is TGTGCCAGCAGTCCGCAGGGATCAGGAGATGGCTACACCTTC.

V usage is TRBV3-1 (or the pseudogene TRBV3-2) and J usage is TRBJ2-6; D gene unclear. With 5 bases removed from V and 0 bases from J, the gap between germline ends came to 14 bases. The CDR3 length is 17 residues. Looked up from germline, CDR1 is LGHDT and CDR2 is YNNKEL (reference sequence). CDR3 protein: CASSKARLSSGANVLTF. In DNA form, the CDR3 reads TGTGCCAGCAGCAAAGCTAGGCTTTCCTCTGGGGCCAACGTCCTGACTTTC.

V is TRBV9 and J is TRBJ2-4; D not certain. V lost 4 bases, J lost 1 base, and 12 bases lay in between. The CDR3 spans 15 residues. Germline V CDR1 and CDR2: SGDLS, YYNGEE. The CDR3 bases are TGTGCCAGCAGCCCTGACACTCTGGCCAAAAACATTCAGTACTTC. The encoded protein is CASSPDTLAKNIQYF.

This clone was observed a few times. V gene TRBV6-5 combines with J gene TRBJ2-7, with 7 bases fitting TRBD1. With V trimmed by 5 bases and J by 5 bases, 3 bases remained unmatched. Per germline, CDR1 MNHEY and CDR2 SVGAGI. The CDR3 length is 12 residues. The CDR3 coding sequence is TGTGCCAGCAGTCCAGGGGGTGACGAGCAGTACTTC. Translating gives CASSPGGDEQYF.

The rearrangement joins TRBV9 to TRBJ2-1; 11 bases align to TRBD2. CDR3 size: 16 residues. Germline loops: CDR1 SGDLS, CDR2 YYNGEE. The V and J ends lost 3 bases and 8 bases, in that order; junction bases with no gene match: 10. The CDR3 loop reads CASSASQTSGIYEQFF. CDR3 DNA sequence: TGTGCCAGCAGCGCCAGTCAGACTAGCGGGATCTATGAGCAGTTCTTC. Drawing the rest from reference TRBV9 and TRBJ2-1, the complete variable domain is DSGVTQTPKHLITATGQRVTLRCSPRSGDLSVYWYQQSLDQGLQFLIQYYNGEERAKGNILERFSAQQFPDLHSELNLSSLELGDSALYFCASSASQTSGIYEQFFGPGTRLTVL.

Only a few counts were recorded for this clone. The J gene is TRBJ1-1, the V gene TRBV6-5, with 8 nucleotides matching TRBD1. The ends lost 8 bases at V and 5 bases at J; junction bases unmatched: 7. Germline CDR1 is MNHEY and CDR2 is SVGAGI. There are 13 residues in the CDR3. The CDR3 sequence is CASGNRGGTEAFF. CDR3 DNA: TGTGCCAGCGGTAACAGGGGGGGGACTGAAGCTTTCTTT.

The V gene is TRBV30, the J gene TRBJ1-5; D unclear. V dropped 3 bases and J dropped 0 bases, with 12 bases sitting between them. This CDR3 spans 15 amino acids. In germline, CDR1 is GTSNPN, CDR2 SVGIG (reference sequence). This chain's CDR3 is CAWSEGVISNQPQHF. For the CDR3, the DNA is TGTGCCTGGAGCGAAGGAGTTATTAGCAATCAGCCCCAGCATTTT. The full variable domain, completed using reference TRBV30 and TRBJ1-5, is SQTIHQWPATLVQPVGSPLSLECTVEGTSNPNLYWYRQAAGRGLQLLFYSVGIGQISSEVPQNLSASRPQDRQFILSSKKLLLSDSGFYLCAWSEGVISNQPQHFGDGTRLSIL.

The rearrangement joins TRBV7-9 to TRBJ1-1; 8 positions match TRBD1. This CDR3 is built from 14 residues. Germline loops: CDR1 SEHNR, CDR2 FQNEAQ (reference sequence). With V trimmed by 5 bases and J by 6 bases, 8 bases remained unmatched. The CDR3 region is CASSLDRGSAEAFF. The CDR3 nucleotides read TGTGCCAGCAGCCTCGACAGGGGTTCGGCTGAAGCTTTCTTT.

The genes are TRBV7-9 and TRBJ2-7, with 7 bases fitting TRBD2. Per germline, CDR1 SEHNR and CDR2 FQNEAQ (reference sequence). The CDR3 is 13 residues long. V lost 7 bases and J lost 4; bases outside the gene matches: 7. The DNA for the CDR3 is TGTGCCAGCACCCCCAGGCGGGGGTACGAGCAGTACTTC. It yields the protein CASTPRRGYEQYF. Full variable domain (missing parts from reference TRBV7-9 and TRBJ2-7): DTGVSQNPRHKITKRGQNVTFRCDPISEHNRLYWYRQTLGQGPEFLTYFQNEAQLEKSRLLSDRFSAERPKGSFSTLEIQRTEQGDSAMYLCASTPRRGYEQYFGPGTRLTVT.

This clone was observed once. This chain links TRBV19 with TRBJ2-4; a weak D match, TRBD2 (6 bases). The CDR3 has 15 amino acids. Trimming removed 10 bases from V and 7 bases from J, with 23 bases in between. Germline CDR1 and CDR2: LNHDA and SQIVND (reference sequence). The CDR3 region is CATQRSPGEVNIQYF. Here the CDR3 DNA reads TGTGCCACCCAAAGATCACCCGGGGAGGTGAACATTCAGTACTTC.

The chain links TRBV7-6 to TRBJ2-2; 9 bases agree with TRBD1. The CDR3 totals 14 residues. The V gene end was trimmed by 7 bases and the J gene end by 6 bases; junction bases not matched to a gene: 6. Germline lookup yields CDR1 SGHVS and CDR2 FNYEAQ. The CDR3 here is CASTLQGAPGELFF. As DNA, the CDR3 is TGTGCCAGCACCCTACAGGGGGCGCCCGGGGAGCTGTTTTTT. The full variable domain, rest sourced from reference TRBV7-6 and TRBJ2-2, is GAGVSQSPRYKVTKRGQDVALRCDPISGHVSLYWYRQALGQGPEFLTYFNYEAQQDKSGLPNDRFSAERPEGSISTLTIQRTEQRDSAMYRCASTLQGAPGELFFGEGSRLTVL.

This chain joins TRBV19 and TRBJ2-1; TRBD1 is a possible D gene (6 bases). The V gene's germline CDR1 is LNHDA and CDR2 SQIVND (reference sequence). This CDR3 region has 16 residues. The V gene lost 5 bases and the J gene lost 0 bases, with 14 bases spanning the gap. The CDR3 reads CASSADRSSSYNEQFF. The CDR3 region has the DNA TGTGCCAGTAGTGCCGACAGGTCTAGCTCCTACAATGAGCAGTTCTTC.

This sequence joins TRBV13 and TRBJ2-4, with 7 bases matching TRBD1. The CDR3 runs 18 residues. V lost 5 bases and J lost 4; bases outside the gene matches: 17. Germline CDR1 reads PRHDT; CDR2 reads FYEKMQ (reference sequence). The CDR3 reads CASSQRQGPSGPKNIQYF. The CDR3 DNA is TGTGCCAGCAGCCAACGACAGGGCCCTTCAGGCCCGAAAAACATTCAGTACTTC. Using reference TRBV13 and TRBJ2-4 for the parts outside the CDR3, the full variable domain is AAGVIQSPRHLIKEKRETATLKCYPIPRHDTVYWYQQGPGQDPQFLISFYEKMQSDKGSIPDRFSAQQFSDYHSELNMSSLELGDSALYFCASSQRQGPSGPKNIQYFGAGTRLSVL.

The rearrangement uses TRBV7-9 and TRBJ2-1; maybe TRBD1 (6 bases). Germline values: CDR1 SEHNR, CDR2 FQNEAQ (reference sequence). The length of the CDR3 is 14 residues. V dropped 5 bases and J dropped 2 bases, with 10 bases sitting between them. CDR3: CASSLGTPYNEQFF. The CDR3 coding sequence is TGTGCCAGCAGCCTCGGGACACCCTACAATGAGCAGTTCTTC.

The chain joins TRBV2 to TRBJ2-7, with TRBD2 as a possible D gene (6 bases). The germline V and J ends were trimmed by 8 bases and 5 bases, with 13 bases remaining between them. Per germline, CDR1 SNHLY and CDR2 FYNNEI. This CDR3 contains 12 residues. The CDR3 protein is CASFGGGDEQYF. CDR3 coding DNA: TGTGCCAGCTTCGGGGGTGGGGACGAGCAGTACTTC.

V is TRBV2 and J is TRBJ2-3; possible D gene TRBD1, 6 bases. The CDR3 is made up of 13 amino acids. Germline CDR1 is SNHLY and CDR2 is FYNNEI. Trimming removed 7 bases from V and 2 bases from J, with 10 bases in between. CDR3 residues: CASTDRYTDTQYF. CDR3 bases: TGTGCCAGCACCGACAGGTACACAGATACGCAGTATTTT.

The V gene is TRBV5-1, the J gene TRBJ2-5; possibly TRBD1 for D (7 bases). Germline V gene sequence: CDR1 SGHRS, CDR2 YFSETQ. The CDR3 covers 12 residues. V dropped 7 bases and J dropped 5 bases, with 12 bases sitting between them. In DNA, the CDR3 is TGCGCCAGCCGGAGGGGACAGGAGACCCAGTACTTC. It yields the protein CASRRGQETQYF.

The chain couples TRBV5-1 to TRBJ2-3, with 7 nucleotides matching TRBD2. The CDR3 loop spans 14 amino acids. Germline values: CDR1 SGHRS, CDR2 YFSETQ. The trim removed 5 bases at V and 4 bases at J, leaving 7 bases unmatched. CDR3 loop: CASRGLSGSDTQYF. The CDR3 nucleotides read TGCGCCAGCAGAGGTCTTAGCGGGTCAGATACGCAGTATTTT. The full variable domain, completed using reference TRBV5-1 and TRBJ2-3, is KAGVTQTPRYLIKTRGQQVTLSCSPISGHRSVSWYQQTPGQGLQFLFEYFSETQRNKGNFPGRFSGRQFSNSRSEMNVSTLELGDSALYLCASRGLSGSDTQYFGPGTRLTVL.

The J gene is TRBJ1-2, the V gene TRBV5-1; possible D gene TRBD1, 5 bases. V was shortened by 2 bases and J by 6 bases, with 14 bases between the two germline ends. Germline lookup yields CDR1 SGHRS and CDR2 YFSETQ. The CDR3 covers 14 residues. CDR3 in amino acids: CASSLREGKNGYTF. CDR3 DNA: TGCGCCAGCAGCTTAAGGGAGGGGAAAAATGGCTACACCTTC.

This chain joins TRBV6-6 and TRBJ2-5; TRBD1 agrees at 7 bases. In germline, CDR1 is MNHNY, CDR2 SVGAGI (reference sequence). The CDR3 sequence is 17 residues long. Trimming took 5 bases from V and 3 from J; bases not matched to a gene: 15. The CDR3 reads CASSRPGQPRGEETQYF. The CDR3 DNA is TGTGCCAGCAGTCGTCCGGGACAGCCTAGGGGAGAAGAGACCCAGTACTTC.

This clone came up a few times. The chain joins TRBV11-2 to TRBJ2-2; weak D call: TRBD1 (5 bases). The CDR3 spans 17 residues. Deletions cut 1 base from V and 3 bases from J, with 15 bases between. CDR1 and CDR2 (germline): SGHAT, FQNNGV. CDR3 bases: TGTGCCAGCAGCTTAGGGGGCCAAGGGATGGACACCGGGGAGCTGTTTTTT. This gives the protein CASSLGGQGMDTGELFF.